These T cell receptor beta chains were read from a single sample in a study of blood T cells in healthy people across ages. TCRdb redid the calling of the 5' RACE reads with MiXCR, one entry per CDR3 protein. Among over 750,000 distinct CDR3 sequences, more than 20% were seen once, and the ten largest hold just under 9.5%. These data also formed part of another study, on T cells of mothers and their children.

Input material: blood. These receptors were taken from a boy aged 5-17 years in good health. CDR3s include the opening cysteine and the closing phenylalanine or tryptophan. A D gene is named only where the DNA matches it firmly. Clone size is given for some rows only: seen once, a few or many times, or a class if the clone is expanded.

TRBV20-1	.	TRBJ2-5	few	CSASTGAWEETQYF	TGCAGTGCTAGTACGGGAGCATGGGAAGAGACCCAGTACTTC
TRBV29-1	.	TRBJ2-3	.	CSVEMIFGDTQYF	TGCAGCGTTGAAATGATATTCGGCGATACGCAGTATTTT
TRBV7-9	TRBD2	TRBJ2-1	.	CASSQGLAGINEQFF	TGTGCCAGCAGCCAGGGACTAGCGGGAATCAATGAGCAGTTCTTC
TRBV2	.	TRBJ2-7	.	CASSERDYEQYF	TGTGCCAGCAGTGAACGGGACTACGAGCAGTACTTC
TRBV20-1	TRBD2	TRBJ2-1	few	CSARDRAGASYNEQFF	TGCAGTGCTAGAGACCGAGCGGGAGCTTCCTACAATGAGCAGTTCTTC
TRBV20-1	.	TRBJ2-3	few	CSARDLDLRPSTDTQYF	TGCAGTGCTAGAGATCTAGATTTACGCCCTAGCACAGATACGCAGTATTTT
TRBV2	.	TRBJ1-2	few	CATQPGANYGYTF	TGTGCCACCCAACCCGGGGCAAACTATGGCTACACCTTC
TRBV29-1	TRBD1	TRBJ2-3	once	CSVAPLDRGRTDTQYF	TGCAGCGTCGCCCCCTTGGACAGGGGGAGGACAGATACGCAGTATTTT
TRBV9	TRBD2	TRBJ2-7	.	CASSAGLAGDNEQYF	TGTGCCAGCAGCGCCGGACTAGCGGGGGACAACGAGCAGTACTTC
TRBV11-2	.	TRBJ2-7	.	CASSLDHRDPYEQYF	TGTGCCAGCAGCTTAGATCATCGGGACCCCTACGAGCAGTACTTC
TRBV7-9	.	TRBJ2-3	.	CASSMWTTTDTQYF	TGTGCCAGCAGCATGTGGACTACCACAGATACGCAGTATTTT
TRBV20-1	TRBD1	TRBJ1-2	.	CSAVQGARGYTF	TGCAGTGCTGTGCAGGGGGCGCGGGGCTACACCTTC
TRBV4-2	.	TRBJ2-1	.	CASSQEVTRTDEQFF	TGTGCCAGCAGCCAAGAGGTCACGAGGACGGATGAGCAGTTCTTC
TRBV7-9	TRBD2	TRBJ2-3	.	CASRLPAGGDTQYF	TGTGCCAGCAGGCTCCCAGCCGGGGGGGATACGCAGTATTTT
TRBV15	.	TRBJ2-5	few	CATSSLQGVGETQYF	TGTGCCACCAGCAGCTTACAGGGAGTCGGGGAGACCCAGTACTTC
TRBV5-1	.	TRBJ1-4	few	CASSIQFEKLFF	TGCGCCAGCAGCATACAGTTTGAAAAACTGTTTTTT
TRBV7-2	.	TRBJ2-1	.	CASSLALTILSNEQFF	TGTGCCAGCAGCTTAGCGTTAACTATCCTAAGCAATGAGCAGTTCTTC
TRBV7-2	.	TRBJ2-1	few	CASSLPGGLAPNGF	TGTGCCAGCAGCCTCCCTGGGGGGCTAGCCCCCAATGGTTTC
TRBV6-2/TRBV6-3	TRBD1	TRBJ1-3	.	CASRSAGGSGNTIYF	TGTGCCAGCAGATCTGCAGGGGGCTCTGGAAACACCATATATTTT
TRBV28	.	TRBJ2-7	.	CASTPRDNTYEQYF	TGTGCCAGCACCCCCAGGGACAACACCTACGAGCAGTACTTC
TRBV5-1	TRBD1	TRBJ1-1	.	CASSGDRGTDTEAFF	TGCGCCAGCAGCGGGGACAGGGGAACCGACACTGAAGCTTTCTTT
TRBV6-1	TRBD2	TRBJ2-3	once	CASSGGLAGVPRRTDTQYF	TGTGCCAGCAGTGGGGGACTAGCGGGAGTCCCTAGGAGAACAGATACGCAGTATTTT
TRBV29-1	.	TRBJ2-1	.	CSARQAPYNEQFF	TGCAGCGCAAGACAGGCGCCCTACAATGAGCAGTTCTTC
TRBV29-1	TRBD1	TRBJ2-1	few	CSARTGEYNEQFF	TGCAGCGCTCGGACAGGAGAGTACAATGAGCAGTTCTTC
TRBV29-1	.	TRBJ2-6	few	CSVEGGLTGANVLTF	TGCAGCGTTGAAGGGGGGCTCACTGGGGCCAACGTCCTGACTTTC
TRBV27	.	TRBJ2-7	few	CASSPISPGVLNEQYF	TGTGCCAGCAGTCCGATATCCCCAGGGGTCCTTAACGAGCAGTACTTC
TRBV7-2	.	TRBJ2-5	.	CASSSTTGQQETQYF	TGTGCCAGCAGCTCCACGACTGGACAGCAAGAGACCCAGTACTTC
TRBV28	TRBD2	TRBJ2-7	.	CASSFQREAGEQYF	TGTGCCAGCAGTTTCCAGCGGGAGGCGGGTGAGCAGTACTTC
TRBV7-8	TRBD2	TRBJ2-3	.	CASSLERGFVTDTQYF	TGTGCCAGCAGCTTAGAGCGGGGGTTTGTCACAGATACGCAGTATTTT
TRBV7-3	.	TRBJ2-3	few	CASSLTAGTSTDTQYF	TGTGCCAGCAGCTTAACCGCCGGGACTAGCACAGATACGCAGTATTTT
TRBV28	.	TRBJ2-7	few	CASSGRNSYEQYF	TGTGCCAGCAGTGGGAGGAACTCCTACGAGCAGTACTTC
TRBV7-2	TRBD2	TRBJ2-1	.	CASSLESAGGPVEQFF	TGTGCCAGCAGCTTAGAATCGGCGGGAGGGCCCGTTGAGCAGTTCTTC
TRBV7-2	.	TRBJ1-2	few	CASSFTGLGGYTF	TGTGCCAGCAGCTTTACAGGGCTAGGGGGCTACACCTTC
TRBV20-1	.	TRBJ2-7	few	CSAMGPERFHEQYF	TGCAGTGCTATGGGGCCGGAGAGGTTTCACGAGCAGTACTTC
TRBV6-4	.	TRBJ1-2	once	CASSLYGGYGYTF	TGTGCCAGCAGTTTGTATGGGGGCTATGGCTACACCTTC